This TCR beta chain stems from a study of blood T cell repertoires in COVID-19 (TCRdb year 2020). In terms of the full investigation: Samples from collaborators originated in the United States, Italy and Spain and spanned both the acute and convalescent phases of COVID-19. The prospective study material was composed of cDNA or gDNA derived from T cells, B-cell-depleted T cells, or PBMCs. Deeply sampled blood TCRbeta repertoires from subjects exposed to, actively infected with, or recovered from COVID-19 were included in the dataset. The repertoires were made available in a free public database intended to serve as a resource for research on the immune response to SARS-CoV-2. The samples were drawn from the first 160 participants of the ongoing ImmuneRACE study and from 1,254 subjects provided by 6 global collaborators. The sample metadata nearly always contained a de-identified subject ID, COVID-19 status, age in years and sex. Where HLA class I and class II types were available, the types were taken from metadata supplied by the sample provider, not from assay-based typing.

Concerning this clone itself: The antigen this receptor binds is unknown. Base-call qualities are not available, and no considerably larger clone is one nucleotide away.

Overall study results and their limits: Clinical and demographic metadata were provided uncurated, with the amount varying by source and participant.

For this chain, trimming is 4 bases at the V end and 6 bases at the J end, and the number of junction bases without a gene match is 8. Counted from cysteine to phenylalanine, this CDR3 has 16 amino acids. Only the CDR3 portion is preserved as DNA: 48 bases, with reading frame beginning at the first base. From the germline V gene, CDR1 is SGHNT and CDR2 is YENEEA. Collaborating institutions collected whole blood in K2EDTA tubes following their own protocols. For TCRbeta analysis, collaborators shipped samples as frozen whole blood, isolated PBMCs, or DNA extracted from either of those sample types. TCRbeta CDR3 regions were amplified from genomic DNA using the immunoSEQ Assay, a bias-controlled multiplex PCR. On the study's bioinformatics: The number of nucleated cells in each sample was estimated from the amplification of reference gene primers within the assay. To quantify the absolute abundance of each unique TCRbeta CDR3 rearrangement, sequence reads were collapsed and filtered. For each sample, productive Simpson clonality was calculated as the square root of Simpson's diversity index over productive rearrangements. Not all clones reach the TCRdb copy of this immuneACCESS table, which keeps in-frame sequences only. Checked studies attribute under half of the gap to unresolved V genes and leave the rest unexplained. The V and J calls and clone size were taken over from that table, and D and trimming were inferred from the DNA. For this sample the table gives about 270,000 clones, of which 81% were detected only once. The ten biggest clones cover 2.5% to 3% of the sample.

This receptor was taken from an older woman with active or convalescent COVID-19. This chain joins TRBV11-3 to TRBJ2-1; 11 junctional bases match TRBD1. Source material: peripheral blood. The CDR3 has the sequence CASSSTSGTGGNEQFF. The DNA is TGTGCCAGCAGCTCGACATCGGGGACAGGGGGCAATGAGCAGTTCTTC.